These T cell receptor beta chains were read from a single sample in a study of shared clonotypes between healthy human individuals. Assay used: immunoSEQ multiplex PCR; TCRdb lists only in-frame clones, some missing. The sample carries 2 million to 3 million clones, approximately 93% recorded once. Sequencing was carried out using naive CD4+ T cells from PBMCs. These receptors all stem from a man younger than 30 in good health. Some clones in this sample may be carry-over from other donors' samples. Both conserved end residues are part of each CDR3. Each record gives: J gene, clone size, V gene, CDR3 length, D gene, CDR3 protein, CDR3 DNA. D genes are given only for firm matches. The size field is filled for only some rows; it gives once, few, many or a size class.

J gene: TRBJ2-5; clone size: -; V gene: TRBV10-1; CDR3 length: 16; D gene: TRBD2; CDR3 protein: CASSEPSGRNQETQYF; CDR3 DNA: TGCGCCAGCAGTGAACCTAGCGGGCGAAATCAAGAGACCCAGTACTTC
J gene: TRBJ1-1; clone size: -; V gene: TRBV7-9; CDR3 length: 12; D gene: -; CDR3 protein: CASSLALDYAFF; CDR3 DNA: TGTGCCAGCAGCTTAGCTTTAGACTATGCTTTCTTT
J gene: TRBJ1-1; clone size: few; V gene: TRBV25-1; CDR3 length: 14; D gene: TRBD1; CDR3 protein: CASTRTGYYTEAFF; CDR3 DNA: TGTGCCAGCACCAGGACAGGTTACTACACTGAAGCTTTCTTT
J gene: TRBJ2-3; clone size: -; V gene: TRBV6-1; CDR3 length: 14; D gene: -; CDR3 protein: CASIRDLSTDTQYF; CDR3 DNA: TGTGCCAGCATAAGGGACCTTAGCACAGATACGCAGTATTTT
J gene: TRBJ1-5; clone size: -; V gene: TRBV6-6; CDR3 length: 13; D gene: -; CDR3 protein: CASTAGSIQPQHF; CDR3 DNA: TGTGCCAGTACGGCAGGGTCCATTCAGCCCCAGCATTTT
J gene: TRBJ1-2; clone size: -; V gene: TRBV19; CDR3 length: 18; D gene: TRBD1; CDR3 protein: CASNADRAGMEGNYGYTF; CDR3 DNA: TGTGCCAGTAACGCCGACAGGGCCGGAATGGAGGGTAACTATGGCTACACCTTC
J gene: TRBJ2-2; clone size: -; V gene: TRBV27; CDR3 length: 14; D gene: -; CDR3 protein: CASSLFRVTGELFF; CDR3 DNA: TGTGCCAGCAGTTTGTTCAGGGTCACCGGGGAGCTGTTTTTT
J gene: TRBJ2-7; clone size: -; V gene: TRBV27; CDR3 length: 16; D gene: -; CDR3 protein: CASSRGTSSKSYEQYF; CDR3 DNA: TGTGCCAGCAGCCGAGGCACCTCATCCAAATCCTACGAGCAGTACTTC
J gene: TRBJ1-5; clone size: -; V gene: TRBV15; CDR3 length: 16; D gene: -; CDR3 protein: CATSRALGGGNQPQHF; CDR3 DNA: TGTGCCACCAGCAGAGCCTTGGGGGGAGGGAATCAGCCCCAGCATTTT
J gene: TRBJ2-1; clone size: -; V gene: TRBV10-3; CDR3 length: 13; D gene: -; CDR3 protein: CAISPDSYNEQFF; CDR3 DNA: TGTGCCATCAGTCCGGACAGCTACAATGAGCAGTTCTTC
J gene: TRBJ1-1; clone size: -; V gene: TRBV6-1; CDR3 length: 14; D gene: -; CDR3 protein: CASSERGGGTEAFF; CDR3 DNA: TGTGCCAGCAGTGAAAGGGGAGGAGGGACTGAAGCTTTCTTT
J gene: TRBJ1-5; clone size: -; V gene: TRBV6-5; CDR3 length: 16; D gene: TRBD1; CDR3 protein: CASSSRAGQGWQPQHF; CDR3 DNA: TGTGCCAGCAGTTCACGAGCGGGACAGGGTTGGCAGCCCCAGCATTTT
J gene: TRBJ2-5; clone size: -; V gene: TRBV5-5; CDR3 length: 15; D gene: TRBD1; CDR3 protein: CASSRTGQEQETQYF; CDR3 DNA: TGTGCCAGCAGCCGGACAGGACAGGAACAGGAGACCCAGTACTTC
J gene: TRBJ2-1; clone size: -; V gene: TRBV4-1; CDR3 length: 14; D gene: -; CDR3 protein: CASSQVYAGKEQFF; CDR3 DNA: TGCGCCAGCAGCCAAGTTTACGCCGGTAAAGAGCAGTTCTTC
J gene: TRBJ2-1; clone size: -; V gene: TRBV5-1; CDR3 length: 17; D gene: -; CDR3 protein: CASSLAVGPSSYNEQFF; CDR3 DNA: TGCGCCAGCAGCTTGGCCGTAGGGCCTAGCTCCTACAATGAGCAGTTCTTC
J gene: TRBJ2-7; clone size: -; V gene: TRBV15; CDR3 length: 16; D gene: -; CDR3 protein: CATSRDYVGSSYEQYF; CDR3 DNA: TGTGCCACCAGCAGAGATTACGTGGGCAGCTCCTACGAGCAGTACTTC
J gene: TRBJ2-2; clone size: -; V gene: TRBV19; CDR3 length: 15; D gene: -; CDR3 protein: CASSILRGEVGELFF; CDR3 DNA: TGTGCCAGTAGTATTTTGAGGGGGGAAGTCGGGGAGCTGTTTTTT
J gene: TRBJ2-5; clone size: -; V gene: TRBV11-2; CDR3 length: 15; D gene: -; CDR3 protein: CASSLEGLARETQYF; CDR3 DNA: TGTGCCAGCAGCTTAGAAGGGCTAGCGCGAGAGACCCAGTACTTC
J gene: TRBJ1-3; clone size: -; V gene: TRBV21-1; CDR3 length: 20; D gene: -; CDR3 protein: CASSKSYRNTCLLSGNTIYF; CDR3 DNA: TGTGCCAGCAGCAAAAGCTATCGTAATACCTGCCTCCTCTCTGGAAACACCATATATTTT
J gene: TRBJ1-5; clone size: -; V gene: TRBV7-9; CDR3 length: 19; D gene: TRBD1; CDR3 protein: CASSLGKTGTGPYNQPQHF; CDR3 DNA: TGTGCCAGCAGCTTAGGAAAAACAGGGACAGGCCCCTACAATCAGCCCCAGCATTTT
J gene: TRBJ2-7; clone size: -; V gene: TRBV5-1; CDR3 length: 14; D gene: TRBD2; CDR3 protein: CASSLAGTTYEQYF; CDR3 DNA: TGCGCCAGCAGCTTGGCAGGGACTACCTACGAGCAGTACTTC
J gene: TRBJ2-2; clone size: -; V gene: TRBV28; CDR3 length: 17; D gene: TRBD1; CDR3 protein: CASKLLGQGRSAGELFF; CDR3 DNA: TGTGCCAGCAAACTGCTCGGACAGGGGAGAAGTGCCGGGGAGCTGTTTTTT
J gene: TRBJ2-2; clone size: once; V gene: TRBV9; CDR3 length: 16; D gene: TRBD1; CDR3 protein: CASSAHRGQDTGELFF; CDR3 DNA: TGTGCCAGCAGCGCGCACAGGGGGCAGGACACCGGGGAGCTGTTTTTT
J gene: TRBJ2-7; clone size: -; V gene: TRBV27; CDR3 length: 16; D gene: TRBD2; CDR3 protein: CASRPTSGAKFYEQYF; CDR3 DNA: TGTGCCAGCAGACCGACTAGCGGGGCAAAGTTCTACGAGCAGTACTTC
J gene: TRBJ2-7; clone size: -; V gene: TRBV10-3; CDR3 length: 14; D gene: -; CDR3 protein: CAISDWGRLNEQYF; CDR3 DNA: TGTGCCATCAGTGACTGGGGGCGGTTGAACGAGCAGTACTTC
J gene: TRBJ2-6; clone size: -; V gene: TRBV5-6; CDR3 length: 14; D gene: -; CDR3 protein: CASTTLGRANVLTF; CDR3 DNA: TGTGCCAGCACCACCCTCGGTCGGGCCAACGTCCTGACTTTC
J gene: TRBJ2-1; clone size: -; V gene: TRBV6-1; CDR3 length: 13; D gene: -; CDR3 protein: CASVSGLYNEQFF; CDR3 DNA: TGTGCCAGCGTCTCGGGACTCTACAATGAGCAGTTCTTC
J gene: TRBJ2-7; clone size: once; V gene: TRBV28; CDR3 length: 15; D gene: TRBD2; CDR3 protein: CASSSPGTSSYEQYF; CDR3 DNA: TGTGCCAGCAGTTCACCCGGGACTAGTTCCTACGAGCAGTACTTC
J gene: TRBJ2-3; clone size: -; V gene: TRBV7-9; CDR3 length: 16; D gene: TRBD1; CDR3 protein: CASSLWTGTRTDTQYF; CDR3 DNA: TGTGCCAGCAGCTTATGGACAGGGACTCGCACAGATACGCAGTATTTT
J gene: TRBJ2-2; clone size: -; V gene: TRBV5-1; CDR3 length: 14; D gene: -; CDR3 protein: CASSPLGGTGELFF; CDR3 DNA: TGCGCCAGCAGCCCACTCGGGGGCACCGGGGAGCTGTTTTTT
J gene: TRBJ1-1; clone size: -; V gene: TRBV7-9; CDR3 length: 16; D gene: -; CDR3 protein: CASSSRDVSLNTEAFF; CDR3 DNA: TGTGCCAGCAGCTCCCGGGACGTAAGCCTTAACACTGAAGCTTTCTTT
J gene: TRBJ2-7; clone size: -; V gene: TRBV28; CDR3 length: 11; D gene: -; CDR3 protein: CASSQSIEQYF; CDR3 DNA: TGTGCCAGCAGCCAGAGCATCGAGCAGTACTTC
J gene: TRBJ1-5; clone size: once; V gene: TRBV5-1; CDR3 length: 15; D gene: -; CDR3 protein: CASSFHGRADQPQHF; CDR3 DNA: TGCGCCAGCAGCTTCCACGGCAGGGCGGATCAGCCCCAGCATTTT
J gene: TRBJ1-2; clone size: -; V gene: TRBV19; CDR3 length: 17; D gene: TRBD1; CDR3 protein: CASSAVGTAISNYGYTF; CDR3 DNA: TGTGCCAGTAGTGCTGTCGGGACAGCCATCTCTAACTATGGCTACACCTTC
J gene: TRBJ1-1; clone size: few; V gene: TRBV6-5; CDR3 length: 14; D gene: -; CDR3 protein: CASSYNRANTEAFF; CDR3 DNA: TGTGCCAGCAGTTACAACAGGGCGAACACTGAAGCTTTCTTT
J gene: TRBJ1-1; clone size: few; V gene: TRBV9; CDR3 length: 14; D gene: TRBD1; CDR3 protein: CASSVGQGGTEAFF; CDR3 DNA: TGTGCCAGCAGCGTAGGACAGGGAGGCACTGAAGCTTTCTTT
J gene: TRBJ1-5; clone size: -; V gene: TRBV4-1; CDR3 length: 15; D gene: -; CDR3 protein: CASSQEQGDNQPQHF; CDR3 DNA: TGCGCCAGCAGCCAAGAACAGGGAGACAATCAGCCCCAGCATTTT
J gene: TRBJ2-3; clone size: -; V gene: TRBV5-1; CDR3 length: 13; D gene: -; CDR3 protein: CASSPLNTDTQYF; CDR3 DNA: TGCGCCAGCAGCCCTCTCAACACAGATACGCAGTATTTT
J gene: TRBJ2-1; clone size: once; V gene: TRBV7-3; CDR3 length: 14; D gene: TRBD1; CDR3 protein: CASSWDRVGREQFF; CDR3 DNA: TGTGCCAGCAGCTGGGACAGGGTAGGGAGAGAGCAGTTCTTC
J gene: TRBJ2-7; clone size: -; V gene: TRBV9; CDR3 length: 14; D gene: -; CDR3 protein: CASSVQDMSYEQYF; CDR3 DNA: TGTGCCAGCAGCGTACAGGACATGAGCTACGAGCAGTACTTC
J gene: TRBJ2-3; clone size: -; V gene: TRBV5-1; CDR3 length: 17; D gene: TRBD2; CDR3 protein: CASSAAGTSGSTDTQYF; CDR3 DNA: TGCGCCAGCAGCGCCGCCGGGACTAGCGGGAGTACAGATACGCAGTATTTT
J gene: TRBJ2-5; clone size: -; V gene: TRBV7-2; CDR3 length: 15; D gene: -; CDR3 protein: CASSLLGGPEETQYF; CDR3 DNA: TGTGCCAGCAGCTTGTTGGGGGGGCCGGAAGAGACCCAGTACTTC
J gene: TRBJ2-3; clone size: -; V gene: TRBV6-5; CDR3 length: 14; D gene: TRBD2; CDR3 protein: CASTPSSGRDTQYF; CDR3 DNA: TGTGCCAGCACCCCCTCTAGCGGGAGAGATACGCAGTATTTT
J gene: TRBJ2-1; clone size: -; V gene: TRBV5-6; CDR3 length: 17; D gene: TRBD2; CDR3 protein: CASSIRLAGVAYNEQFF; CDR3 DNA: TGTGCCAGCAGCATAAGACTAGCGGGAGTGGCCTACAATGAGCAGTTCTTC
J gene: TRBJ1-2; clone size: -; V gene: TRBV4-1; CDR3 length: 14; D gene: -; CDR3 protein: CASSQEGQFYGYTF; CDR3 DNA: TGCGCCAGCAGCCAAGAGGGGCAGTTCTATGGCTACACCTTC